The 21 T cell receptor beta chains below all came from one sample that was sequenced in a study of OX40 agonist ivuxolimab in advanced cancers. Only in-frame clones appear in the TCRdb table, and some are missing; sequencing was by immunoSEQ multiplex PCR. The profile covers about 70,000 clones, with approximately 92% appearing a single time and over 9.5% taken by the ten largest. The material sequenced was CD4+ or CD8+ T cells sorted from blood, taken in a trial of the OX40 agonist ivuxolimab. The source of these receptors is an adult with an advanced solid tumor such as melanoma, head and neck, liver or kidney cancer.

A single count supports this clone. The rearrangement links TRBV7-8 to TRBJ2-3; 8 bases match TRBD2. Germline CDR1 SGHVS, CDR2 FQNEAQ. The CDR3 loop spans 15 amino acids. Trimming at V came to 7 bases and at J to 2 bases, leaving 8 bases not matched to a gene. CDR3 DNA sequence: TGTGCCAGCACGGCGCGGGGGGCCTACACAGATACGCAGTATTTT. Translation: CASTARGAYTDTQYF.

V is TRBV18 and J is TRBJ1-3; possible D gene TRBD1, 6 bases. Germline values: CDR1 KGHSH, CDR2 LQKENI. There are 15 residues in the CDR3. Between the trimmed V and J ends, which lost 3 bases and 1 base, there was a span of 10 bases. The CDR3, as DNA: TGTGCCAGCTCACCGATACAGGGTTCTGGAAACACCATATATTTT. Translating gives CASSPIQGSGNTIYF.

The CDR3 reads CASSLGLGYNEQFF. The CDR3 coding sequence is TGTGCCAGCAGCTTGGGACTAGGGTACAATGAGCAGTTCTTC. The chain carries TRBV7-2 and TRBJ2-1; 8 nucleotides line up with TRBD2. Losses at the gene ends were 3 bases for V and 4 bases for J; bases not matched to a gene: 2. Germline values: CDR1 SGHTA, CDR2 FQGNSA. The CDR3 contains 14 residues.

CDR3 protein: CASSWQLAVETQYF. CDR3 coding DNA: TGTGCCAGCAGCTGGCAACTAGCGGTCGAGACCCAGTACTTC. The V gene is TRBV7-8, the J gene TRBJ2-5; 8 nucleotides match TRBD2. The CDR3 has 14 residues. J gave up 5 bases and V 4 bases, and 6 bases lay outside the gene matches. Germline CDR1 and CDR2: SGHVS and FQNEAQ.

The chain combines TRBV29-1 with TRBJ2-7; D is unclear. The CDR3 is 13 amino acids. Germline CDR1 SQVTM, CDR2 ANQGSEA. Between the trimmed V and J ends, which lost 6 bases and 6 bases, there was a span of 18 bases. The CDR3: CSVRRALDGEQYF. Written as DNA, the CDR3 is TGCAGCGTCCGCCGGGCCCTGGACGGCGAGCAGTACTTC.

The sample holds one count of this clone. The rearrangement uses TRBV4-2 and TRBJ1-1; 9 positions agree with TRBD1. The CDR3 spans 16 residues. The germline V gene encodes CDR1 LGHNA and CDR2 YNFKEQ. J gave up 0 bases and V 4 bases, and 6 bases lay outside the gene matches. DNA of the CDR3: TGTGCCAGCAGCCCAACAGGGGGCGCGATGAACACTGAAGCTTTCTTT. Amino acid sequence: CASSPTGGAMNTEAFF.

V is TRBV7-9 and J is TRBJ2-1, with 11 bases that match TRBD2. Germline V gene lookup returns CDR1 SEHNR and CDR2 FQNEAQ (reference sequence). The CDR3 covers 15 residues. Unmatched junction bases numbered 9, after V lost 6 bases and J lost 8 bases. CDR3 sequence: CASSRLAGGLDEQFF. In nucleotides, the CDR3 is TGTGCCAGCAGTCGGTTAGCGGGAGGGCTGGATGAGCAGTTCTTC.

The V and J genes are TRBV7-9 and TRBJ1-1; D is possibly TRBD1 (6 bases). This CDR3 spans 13 amino acids. Germline V gene lookup returns CDR1 SEHNR and CDR2 FQNEAQ (reference sequence). Trimming took 5 bases from V and 7 from J, leaving 14 bases between them. The CDR3 region is CASSRQAQIEAFF. Written as DNA, the CDR3 is TGTGCCAGCAGCCGACAGGCCCAGATTGAAGCTTTCTTT.

The gene calls are TRBV6-1 and TRBJ1-5, with D possibly TRBD1 on 5 matching bases. This CDR3 comprises 15 residues. CDR1 is MNHNS, CDR2 SASEGT, per germline. V was pared by 6 bases and J by 0 bases, with 12 bases between. The CDR3 is CASSRTGLSNQPQHF. The CDR3, as DNA: TGTGCCAGCAGCCGAACAGGACTTAGCAATCAGCCCCAGCATTTT.

In regard to this clone: Additional DNA sequences in this sample encode the identical CDR3. CDR3 nucleotides: TGTGCCAGCAGCGCGGACAGAAACACTGAAGCTTTCTTT. It is translated as CASSADRNTEAFF. The chain uses TRBV11-2 and TRBJ1-1, with D possibly being TRBD1 (6 bases). The ends were cut back, 5 bases at V and 2 bases at J, with 9 bases in the middle. The CDR3 length is 13 residues. CDR1 and CDR2 (germline): SGHAT, FQNNGV.

This chain links TRBV2 with TRBJ2-5, with 16 bases matching TRBD2. The CDR3 loop spans 18 amino acids. From germline, CDR1 is SNHLY and CDR2 FYNNEI. The J segment lost 9 bases and the V segment lost 1 base, leaving 11 bases of the junction unmatched. The CDR3 DNA is TGTGCCAGCAGTGAAGGGGGACTAGCGGGAGGGGCCTCCGGGGCCCAGTACTTC. This translates into CASSEGGLAGGASGAQYF.

The chain couples TRBV21-1 to TRBJ2-3. TRBV21-1 is reported as a pseudogene. The CDR3 loop spans 17 amino acids. CDR3 nucleotide sequence: TGTGCCAGCAGCAGAGCCGTTAGTGGGGGAAAAGCAGATACGCAGTATTTT. Translation: CASSRAVSGGKADTQYF.

The rearrangement links TRBV10-3 to TRBJ2-4, with D perhaps matching TRBD1 or TRBD2 (6 bases each). V was clipped by 0 bases and J by 8 bases, with 11 bases between them. The germline V gene has CDR1 ENHRY and CDR2 SYGVKD. This CDR3 is built from 14 residues. CDR3 DNA: TGTGCCATCAGTGAGTCGGGGGGCTCGGACATTCAGTACTTC. It yields the protein CAISESGGSDIQYF.

This sequence joins TRBV5-1 and TRBJ2-3; D is undetermined. Germline V gives CDR1 SGHRS, CDR2 YFSETQ. Trimming stripped 5 bases from V and 4 bases from J, with 8 bases between. The CDR3 totals 12 residues. The DNA for the CDR3 is TGCGCCAGCAGTTATATCCCAGATACGCAGTATTTT. Translating gives CASSYIPDTQYF.

CDR3 coding DNA: TGCGCCAGCAGCCAAGCTGGGACAGGGCGTCGCTATGGCTACACCTTC. It specifies CASSQAGTGRRYGYTF. The chain links TRBV5-1 to TRBJ1-2, with 9 nucleotides matching TRBD1. CDR3 length: 16 residues. V gave up 4 bases and J gave up 4 bases; unmatched junction bases: 11. CDR1 and CDR2 from the germline V gene are SGHRS and YFSETQ.

The V and J genes are TRBV6-4 and TRBJ1-2, with D perhaps TRBD1 (5 bases). Germline CDR1 reads MRHNA; CDR2 reads SNTAGT. The CDR3 covers 15 residues. Trimming shortened V by 5 bases and J by 3 bases, and 16 bases separated the two germline ends. The CDR3: CASSIQEGAYYGYTF. The CDR3 coding sequence is TGTGCCAGCAGTATACAGGAGGGCGCCTACTATGGCTACACCTTC.

This rearrangement joins TRBV4-1 to TRBJ1-5; D perhaps matches TRBD1 (5 bases). The V end was cut by 1 base, the J end by 7 bases, with 11 bases between. The CDR3 extends over 14 amino acids. Germline lookup yields CDR1 MGHRA and CDR2 YSYEKL. The CDR3 DNA follows: TGCGCCAGCAGCCAAGGAGGGGTACGACAGCCCCAGCATTTT. It yields the protein CASSQGGVRQPQHF.

Only one count was recorded for this clone. The chain recombines TRBV5-1 with TRBJ2-1, with 8 bases matching TRBD1. Germline V gene data show CDR1 as SGHRS and CDR2 as YFSETQ. This CDR3 is built from 16 residues. V trimming: 5 bases; J trimming: 5 bases; junction bases outside the gene matches: 12. DNA of the CDR3: TGCGCCAGCAGGCACGTCTACAGGGGGTACGACAATGAGCAGTTCTTC. This sequence encodes CASRHVYRGYDNEQFF.

This clone was seen just once. The V and J genes are TRBV27 and TRBJ2-5; 7 bases align to TRBD1. CDR1 is MNHEY, CDR2 SMNVEV, per germline (reference sequence). V lost 7 bases, J lost 7 bases, and 9 bases stayed unmatched. The CDR3 is 13 residues long. CDR3 protein: CASIDRDLGTQYF. DNA for the CDR3: TGTGCCAGCATAGACAGGGATTTAGGGACCCAGTACTTC.

The V and J genes are TRBV7-9 and TRBJ2-7; TRBD1 aligns across 9 bases. The CDR3 spans 14 residues. Germline CDR1 and CDR2: SEHNR and FQNEAQ (reference sequence). The V gene end was trimmed by 3 bases and the J gene end by 4 bases; junction bases not matched to a gene: 4. In nucleotides, the CDR3 is TGTGCCAGCAGCTTCGGGACAGGGATTTACGAGCAGTACTTC. This gives the protein CASSFGTGIYEQYF.

The rearrangement uses TRBV5-4 and TRBJ2-5, with TRBD2 identical over 9 bases. The CDR3 covers 15 residues. V lost 2 bases to trimming and J lost 0 bases; unmatched junction nucleotides: 2. CDR1 is SGHNT and CDR2 is YYREEE in the germline V gene (reference sequence). CDR3 residues: CASSFIAGDQETQYF. Written as DNA, the CDR3 is TGTGCCAGCAGCTTCATAGCGGGGGACCAAGAGACCCAGTACTTC. The full variable domain, completed using reference TRBV5-4 and TRBJ2-5, is ETGVTQSPTHLIKTRGQQVTLRCSSQSGHNTVSWYQQALGQGPQFIFQYYREEENGRGNFPPRFSGLQFPNYSSELNVNALELDDSALYLCASSFIAGDQETQYFGPGTRLLVL.